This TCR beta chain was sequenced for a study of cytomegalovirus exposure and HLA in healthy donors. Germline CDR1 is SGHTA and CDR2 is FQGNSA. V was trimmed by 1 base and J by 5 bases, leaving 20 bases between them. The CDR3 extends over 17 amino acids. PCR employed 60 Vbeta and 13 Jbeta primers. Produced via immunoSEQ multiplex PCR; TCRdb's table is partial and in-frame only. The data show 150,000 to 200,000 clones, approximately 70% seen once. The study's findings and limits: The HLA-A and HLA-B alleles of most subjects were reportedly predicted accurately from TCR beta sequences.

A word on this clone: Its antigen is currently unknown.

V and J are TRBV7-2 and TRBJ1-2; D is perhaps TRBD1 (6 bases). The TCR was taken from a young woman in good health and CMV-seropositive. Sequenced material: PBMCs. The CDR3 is CASSLETGEGVRYGYTF. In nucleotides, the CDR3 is TGTGCCAGCAGCTTAGAAACGGGTGAGGGGGTCCGGTATGGCTACACCTTC.